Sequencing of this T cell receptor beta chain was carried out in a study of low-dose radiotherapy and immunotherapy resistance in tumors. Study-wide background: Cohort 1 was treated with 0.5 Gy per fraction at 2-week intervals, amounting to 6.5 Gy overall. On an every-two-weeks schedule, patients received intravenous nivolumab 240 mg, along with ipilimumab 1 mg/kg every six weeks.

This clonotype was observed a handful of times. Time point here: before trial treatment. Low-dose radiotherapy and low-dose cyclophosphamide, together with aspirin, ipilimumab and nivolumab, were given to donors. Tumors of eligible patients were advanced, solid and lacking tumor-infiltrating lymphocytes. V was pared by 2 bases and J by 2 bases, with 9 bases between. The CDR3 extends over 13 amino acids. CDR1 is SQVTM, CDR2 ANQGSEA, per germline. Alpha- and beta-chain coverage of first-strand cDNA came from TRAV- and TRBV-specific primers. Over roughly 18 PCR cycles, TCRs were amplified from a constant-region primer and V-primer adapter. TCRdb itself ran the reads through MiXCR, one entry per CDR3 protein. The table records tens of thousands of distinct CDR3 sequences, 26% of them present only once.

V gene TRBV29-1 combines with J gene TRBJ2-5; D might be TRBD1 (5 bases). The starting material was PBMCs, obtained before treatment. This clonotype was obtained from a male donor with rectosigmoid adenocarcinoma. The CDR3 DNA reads TGCAGCGTTGAATTGGGGCTGCAAGAGACCCAGTACTTC. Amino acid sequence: CSVELGLQETQYF.